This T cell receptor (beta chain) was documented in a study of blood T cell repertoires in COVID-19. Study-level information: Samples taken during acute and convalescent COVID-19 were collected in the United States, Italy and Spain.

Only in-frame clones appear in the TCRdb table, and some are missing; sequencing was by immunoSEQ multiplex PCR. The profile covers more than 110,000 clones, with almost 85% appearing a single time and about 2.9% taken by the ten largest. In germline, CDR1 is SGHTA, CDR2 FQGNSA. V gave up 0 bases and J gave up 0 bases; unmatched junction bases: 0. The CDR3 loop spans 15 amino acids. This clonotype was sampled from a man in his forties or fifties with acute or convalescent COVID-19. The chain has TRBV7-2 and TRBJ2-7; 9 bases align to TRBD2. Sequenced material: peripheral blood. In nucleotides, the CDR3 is TGTGCCAGCAGCTTAGCTAGCGGGAGCTCCTACGAGCAGTACTTC. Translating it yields CASSLASGSSYEQYF.